These T cell receptor beta chains were read from a single sample in a study of spatial heterogeneity in lung cancer. TCRdb re-analysed the 5' RACE reads in MiXCR, keeping a single row per CDR3 protein. Here the sample spans 25,000 to 35,000 distinct CDR3 sequences, approximately 5.1% being singletons. Sequenced here: PBMCs, sampled at follow-up. Every receptor here comes from a female donor with early-stage non-small cell lung cancer. Each CDR3 is given with its conserved first and last residue. D genes are given only for firm matches. Not all rows give a size; the values are once, few, many and, for expanded clones, a class.

CDR3aa | CDR3nt | j_gene | v_gene | abundance | d_gene
CASSQGTGGTQYF | TGTGCCAGCAGCCAAGGGACAGGGGGGACCCAGTACTTC | TRBJ2-5 | TRBV28 | many | TRBD1
CASSPAGLAGRDTDTQYF | TGTGCCAGCAGCCCGGCGGGACTAGCGGGGAGGGACACAGATACGCAGTATTTT | TRBJ2-3 | TRBV7-2 | - | TRBD2
CASSLEGRANEKLFF | TGTGCCAGCAGCTTAGAGGGGAGGGCTAATGAAAAACTGTTTTTT | TRBJ1-4 | TRBV7-2 | many | -
CSASAGLAGGPGYEQYF | TGCAGTGCTAGCGCGGGACTAGCGGGAGGGCCGGGGTACGAGCAGTACTTC | TRBJ2-7 | TRBV20-1 | many | TRBD2
CASSLVVAGGFNEQFF | TGTGCCAGCAGCTTAGTGGTAGCGGGGGGATTCAATGAGCAGTTCTTC | TRBJ2-1 | TRBV7-2 | many | TRBD2
CSVQQRSYEQYF | TGCAGCGTTCAACAGAGATCCTACGAGCAGTACTTC | TRBJ2-7 | TRBV29-1 | many | -
CASSAGQQETQYF | TGTGCCAGCAGCGCGGGACAGCAAGAGACCCAGTACTTC | TRBJ2-5 | TRBV5-4 | many | -
CASSSFADTQYF | TGTGCCAGCAGCTCGTTCGCAGATACGCAGTATTTT | TRBJ2-3 | TRBV7-2 | medium-sized | -
CSVGQGRGSPLHF | TGCAGCGTTGGACAGGGCCGGGGGTCACCCCTCCACTTT | TRBJ1-6 | TRBV29-1 | many | TRBD1
CASSAEGGYSNQPQHF | TGTGCCAGTAGTGCAGAGGGGGGCTATAGCAATCAGCCCCAGCATTTT | TRBJ1-5 | TRBV19 | many | -
CASCPSLRGSWNGYTF | TGTGCCAGCTGCCCTTCCCTCAGGGGGTCGTGGAATGGCTACACCTTC | TRBJ1-2 | TRBV28 | few | TRBD1
CSASGDRGGTDTQYF | TGCAGTGCTAGTGGCGACAGGGGGGGCACAGATACGCAGTATTTT | TRBJ2-3 | TRBV20-1 | few | TRBD1
CASSSGTSGTGTQYF | TGTGCCAGCAGTTCCGGGACTAGCGGGACCGGGACCCAGTACTTC | TRBJ2-5 | TRBV27 | many | TRBD2
CASSLSRSSYNEQFF | TGTGCCAGTAGTTTGAGCCGGAGCTCCTACAATGAGCAGTTCTTC | TRBJ2-1 | TRBV19 | many | -
CASSFQSYTGELFF | TGTGCCAGCAGCTTTCAGAGTTACACCGGGGAGCTGTTTTTT | TRBJ2-2 | TRBV7-8 | many | -
CASSVGGGLPYEQYF | TGTGCCAGCAGCGTAGGGGGGGGCCTCCCCTACGAGCAGTACTTC | TRBJ2-7 | TRBV7-2 | many | -
CSAPGGGQRGSTDTQYF | TGCAGTGCTCCGGGAGGCGGACAGCGGGGTAGCACAGATACGCAGTATTTT | TRBJ2-3 | TRBV20-1 | many | -
CASSQTTSVPYEQYF | TGCGCCAGCAGTCAGACGACTAGCGTCCCCTACGAGCAGTACTTC | TRBJ2-7 | TRBV23-1 | many | TRBD2
CASSLLSQGASGANVLTF | TGTGCCAGCAGCTTACTAAGCCAGGGGGCTTCTGGGGCCAACGTCCTGACTTTC | TRBJ2-6 | TRBV7-9 | few | TRBD1
CASSSDRDEKLFF | TGTGCCAGCAGTTCGGACAGGGACGAAAAACTGTTTTTT | TRBJ1-4 | TRBV2 | many | TRBD1
CASSQGWDLRTDTQYF | TGTGCCAGCAGCCAAGGATGGGACTTACGCACAGATACGCAGTATTTT | TRBJ2-3 | TRBV4-2 | many | -
CATSRDRGEKLFF | TGTGCCACCAGCAGGGACAGGGGTGAAAAACTGTTTTTT | TRBJ1-4 | TRBV15 | many | TRBD1
CASSLDPGGNTEAFF | TGCGCCAGCAGCTTGGACCCTGGCGGGAACACTGAAGCTTTCTTT | TRBJ1-1 | TRBV5-1 | many | -
CASSPPNSGYEQYF | TGTGCCAGCTCACCACCGAACTCCGGTTACGAGCAGTACTTC | TRBJ2-7 | TRBV18 | many | -
CASRRDLGSYEQYF | TGCGCCAGCCGCAGGGACCTCGGCTCCTACGAGCAGTACTTC | TRBJ2-7 | TRBV5-1 | many | -
CASSIGRGNTEAFF | TGTGCCAGTAGTATTGGCAGGGGGAACACTGAAGCTTTCTTT | TRBJ1-1 | TRBV19 | many | -
CASSLEGRWGETQYF | TGTGCCAGCAGCTTAGAAGGAAGGTGGGGGGAGACCCAGTACTTC | TRBJ2-5 | TRBV7-2 | many | -
CASSSETSAQETQYF | TGTGCCAGCAGTTCCGAGACTAGCGCCCAAGAGACCCAGTACTTC | TRBJ2-5 | TRBV28 | many | TRBD2
CASSPSGGALETQYF | TGTGCCAGCAGTCCTAGCGGGGGGGCCTTGGAGACCCAGTACTTC | TRBJ2-5 | TRBV2 | medium-sized | TRBD2
CASSEQGGTEAFF | TGCGCCAGCAGCGAACAGGGAGGTACTGAAGCTTTCTTT | TRBJ1-1 | TRBV5-1 | few | -
CASSQDFGTGEETQYF | TGCGCCAGCAGCCAAGACTTCGGGACAGGGGAAGAGACCCAGTACTTC | TRBJ2-5 | TRBV4-3 | many | TRBD1
CASKFSLKEQYF | TGTGCCAGCAAGTTCTCTCTTAAGGAGCAGTACTTC | TRBJ2-7 | TRBV2 | many | -
CASSLAAATQYF | TGTGCCAGCAGCTTAGCGGCGGCTACGCAGTATTTT | TRBJ2-3 | TRBV7-2 | many | -
CASSHAGQRNSPLHF | TGTGCCAGCAGTCACGCGGGACAGCGTAATTCACCCCTCCACTTT | TRBJ1-6 | TRBV12-3/TRBV12-4 | few | TRBD1
CASSDGTAYNEQFF | TGTGCCAGTAGTGATGGGACAGCTTACAATGAGCAGTTCTTC | TRBJ2-1 | TRBV19 | many | TRBD1
CASSYARTGGQETQYF | TGTGCCAGCAGTTACGCCAGGACAGGGGGCCAAGAGACCCAGTACTTC | TRBJ2-5 | TRBV6-5 | many | TRBD1
CASTPGYEQYF | TGCGCCAGCACCCCGGGGTACGAGCAGTACTTC | TRBJ2-7 | TRBV5-1 | many | -
CASSFDDLAGGPDTQYF | TGTGCCAGCAGCTTCGACGACCTAGCGGGAGGGCCCGATACGCAGTATTTT | TRBJ2-3 | TRBV7-9 | many | TRBD2
CASSLRTSGDEQYF | TGTGCCAGCAGCCTACGGACTAGCGGGGACGAGCAGTACTTC | TRBJ2-7 | TRBV5-4 | many | TRBD2
CASSYAVVTEAFF | TGTGCCAGCAGTTACGCGGTCGTCACTGAAGCTTTCTTT | TRBJ1-1 | TRBV6-5 | many | -
CASSYGRGAYEQYF | TGTGCCAGCAGTTACGGCAGGGGGGCCTACGAGCAGTACTTC | TRBJ2-7 | TRBV6-5 | many | -
CASSGGSTDTQYF | TGCGCCAGCAGCGGGGGTAGCACAGATACGCAGTATTTT | TRBJ2-3 | TRBV5-1 | many | -